A single sample is the source of the 11 T cell receptor beta chains below, sequenced in a study of blood T cell repertoires in COVID-19. The assay was immunoSEQ multiplex PCR, and TCRdb's table has in-frame clones only and misses some. The table records around 270,000 clones, about 91% of them present only once. Specimen: peripheral blood. The source of these receptors is a person in their late teens or twenties with COVID-19, enrolled during active disease.

V is TRBV19 and J is TRBJ2-3; 7 bases match TRBD2. Germline V lookup: CDR1 LNHDA, CDR2 SQIVND (reference sequence). This CDR3 region has 13 residues. V shed 5 bases and J 6 bases; nucleotides not matched to a gene: 5. CDR3 residues: CASSLGLLDTQYF. The CDR3 nucleotides read TGTGCCAGTAGTTTGGGACTACTGGATACGCAGTATTTT. Full variable domain (rest looked up from reference TRBV19 and TRBJ2-3): DGGITQSPKYLFRKEGQNVTLSCEQNLNHDAMYWYRQDPGQGLRLIYYSQIVNDFQKGDIAEGYSVSREKKESFPLTVTSAQKNPTAFYLCASSLGLLDTQYFGPGTRLTVL.

This clone turned up a few times. J is TRBJ2-7 and V is TRBV7-9; D is perhaps TRBD2 (5 bases). Germline V CDR1 and CDR2: SEHNR, FQNEAQ (reference sequence). The CDR3 is 13 residues long. Trimming removed 6 bases from V and 5 bases from J, with 14 bases in between. CDR3 protein: CASRTEGGHEQYF. In nucleotides, the CDR3 is TGTGCCAGCAGGACTGAGGGTGGCCACGAGCAGTACTTC.

The chain employs TRBV9 and TRBJ2-7; possible D gene TRBD2, 6 bases. The CDR3 spans 13 residues. The V and J ends lost 0 bases and 7 bases respectively, with 11 bases between them. Germline CDR1 reads SGDLS; CDR2 reads YYNGEE. CDR3 DNA sequence: TGTGCCAGCAGCGTAGCGGGAGTTGGGGAGCAGTACTTC. Translated, it gives CASSVAGVGEQYF.

This chain joins TRBV2 and TRBJ2-1, with D tentatively TRBD1 (6 bases). In germline, CDR1 is SNHLY, CDR2 FYNNEI. The germline V and J ends were trimmed by 6 bases and 8 bases, with 17 bases remaining between them. This CDR3 has 14 amino acids. CDR3 nucleotides: TGTGCCAGCAGGGAAACCCCGGGACACGATGAGCAGTTCTTC. It is translated as CASRETPGHDEQFF.

The genes are TRBV6-4 and TRBJ2-3; 8 bases fit TRBD2. This CDR3 contains 14 residues. Looked up from germline, CDR1 is MRHNA and CDR2 is SNTAGT. V shed 5 bases, J shed 4 bases, and the junction held 5 bases outside the gene matches. For the CDR3, the DNA is TGTGCCAGCAGTCGTAGCGGGATCGCAGATACGCAGTATTTT. Its translation is CASSRSGIADTQYF.

The J gene is TRBJ2-3, the V gene TRBV6-5; 10 bases align to TRBD1. There are 15 residues in the CDR3. V lost 7 bases to trimming and J lost 4 bases; unmatched junction nucleotides: 8. Germline CDR1 reads MNHEY; CDR2 reads SVGAGI. The CDR3 is CASKETGGGSDTQYF. The CDR3 DNA sequence: TGTGCCAGCAAAGAGACAGGGGGCGGATCAGATACGCAGTATTTT.

The chain is built from TRBV7-2 and TRBJ1-2; no firm D call. CDR1 is SGHTA, CDR2 FQGNSA, per germline. CDR3 size: 14 residues. The germline V and J ends were trimmed by 4 bases and 1 base, with 10 bases remaining between them. CDR3 sequence (DNA): TGTGCCAGCAGCTCGGCCGGGATTAACTATGGCTACACCTTC. Amino acid sequence: CASSSAGINYGYTF. The full variable domain, with the rest looked up from reference TRBV7-2 and TRBJ1-2, is GAGVSQSPSNKVTEKGKDVELRCDPISGHTALYWYRQSLGQGLEFLIYFQGNSAPDKSGLPSDRFSAERTGGSVSTLTIQRTQQEDSAVYLCASSSAGINYGYTFGSGTRLTVV.

The chain uses TRBV19 and TRBJ1-3; no definite D call. Trimming cost V 4 bases and J 3 bases, with 16 bases left between them. CDR3 length equals 16 residues. The germline gives CDR1 LNHDA, CDR2 SQIVND (reference sequence). CDR3 protein: CASSTNWGAVGNTIYF. The DNA for the CDR3 is TGTGCCAGTAGTACCAATTGGGGAGCAGTTGGAAACACCATATATTTT. The complete variable domain, with remaining parts taken from reference TRBV19 and TRBJ1-3, reads DGGITQSPKYLFRKEGQNVTLSCEQNLNHDAMYWYRQDPGQGLRLIYYSQIVNDFQKGDIAEGYSVSREKKESFPLTVTSAQKNPTAFYLCASSTNWGAVGNTIYFGEGSWLTVV.

For the CDR3, the DNA is TGTGCCAGCAGTGAAGCCACAGGGGAGGCTTATGGCTACACCTTC. It is translated as CASSEATGEAYGYTF. This rearrangement joins TRBV6-1 to TRBJ1-2, with TRBD1 matching over 7 bases. The V gene end was trimmed by 0 bases and the J gene end by 5 bases; junction bases not matched to a gene: 6. From germline, CDR1 is MNHNS and CDR2 SASEGT. This CDR3 has 15 residues.

The V and J genes are TRBV11-3 and TRBJ2-5; 9 nucleotides align to TRBD1. CDR1 is SGHNT, CDR2 YENEEA, per germline. The trim removed 5 bases at V and 5 bases at J, leaving 6 bases unmatched. CDR3 length: 14 amino acids. The CDR3 loop reads CASSRDREEETQYF. Written as DNA, the CDR3 is TGTGCCAGCAGCCGGGACAGGGAGGAGGAGACCCAGTACTTC.

The chain carries TRBV3-1 (or the pseudogene TRBV3-2) and TRBJ2-4; D is ambiguous. Germline CDR1 reads LGHDT; CDR2 reads YNNKEL (reference sequence). Between the trimmed V and J ends, which lost 4 bases and 0 bases, there was a span of 7 bases. The CDR3 loop spans 14 amino acids. The CDR3 DNA follows: TGTGCCAGCAGCCTTGAGCTAGCCAAAAACATTCAGTACTTC. Amino acid sequence: CASSLELAKNIQYF.